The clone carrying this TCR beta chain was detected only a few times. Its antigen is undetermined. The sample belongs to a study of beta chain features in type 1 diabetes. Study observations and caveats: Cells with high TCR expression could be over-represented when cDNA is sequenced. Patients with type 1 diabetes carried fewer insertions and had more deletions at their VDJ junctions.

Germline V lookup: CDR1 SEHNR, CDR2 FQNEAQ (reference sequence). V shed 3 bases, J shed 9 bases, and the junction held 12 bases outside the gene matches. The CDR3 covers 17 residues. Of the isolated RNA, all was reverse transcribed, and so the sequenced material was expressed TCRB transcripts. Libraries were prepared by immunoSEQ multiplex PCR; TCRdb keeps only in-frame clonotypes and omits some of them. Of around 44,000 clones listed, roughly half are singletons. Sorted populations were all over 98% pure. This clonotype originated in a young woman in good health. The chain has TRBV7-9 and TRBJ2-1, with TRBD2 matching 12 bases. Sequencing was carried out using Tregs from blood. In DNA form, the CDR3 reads TGTGCCAGCAGCTTCCCACCTAGCGGGAGGGCCGGAAGTGAGCAGTTCTTC. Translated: CASSFPPSGRAGSEQFF.